These 22 T cell receptor beta chains came from one sample sequenced in a study of response to subunit inactivated influenza vaccine. TCRdb used MiXCR to reprocess the RT-PCR reads, holding one entry per CDR3 protein. The sample consists of approximately 520,000 distinct CDR3 sequences, around 25% of them appearing once. The material was CD4+ T cells sorted from PBMCs, obtained more than 4 days after vaccination. These receptors were taken from a middle-aged man who received an inactivated influenza vaccine.

This clonotype turned up a few times. This chain links TRBV6-2 or TRBV6-3 with TRBJ2-1, with 9 positions matching TRBD2. Germline trimming cut 0 bases from V and 0 bases from J; bases unmatched to any gene: 15. The CDR3 length is 21 residues. From germline, CDR1 is MNHEY and CDR2 SVGEGT. CDR3 residues: CASSYSPSGTGRTSSYNEQFF. In DNA form, the CDR3 reads TGTGCCAGCAGTTACTCGCCTAGCGGGACCGGTCGCACCAGCTCCTACAATGAGCAGTTCTTC.

The chain carries TRBV28 and TRBJ1-2, with D possibly matching TRBD1 (6 bases). Trimming took 2 bases from V and 3 from J, leaving 16 bases between them. The CDR3 spans 16 residues. Germline assignment: CDR1 MDHEN and CDR2 SYDVKM. Here the CDR3 DNA reads TGTGCCAGCAGTTTACCCGTCTGGGGGCGCGACTATGGCTACACCTTC. Its protein product is CASSLPVWGRDYGYTF.

The chain couples TRBV11-2 to TRBJ2-6, with D possibly being TRBD1 or TRBD2 (6 bases each). The CDR3 runs to 19 residues. Germline CDR1 is SGHAT and CDR2 is FQNNGV. Between the trimmed V and J ends, which lost 2 bases and 1 base, there was a span of 18 bases. CDR3 residues: CASSLWGAQVLSGANVLTF. The CDR3 nucleotides are TGTGCCAGCAGCTTATGGGGGGCGCAAGTCCTGTCTGGGGCCAACGTCCTGACTTTC.

A few counts support this clonotype. This chain joins TRBV29-1 and TRBJ2-3, with TRBD1 matching 9 bases. The CDR3 is made up of 13 amino acids. Germline V gene sequence: CDR1 SQVTM, CDR2 ANQGSEA. Losses at the gene ends were 7 bases for V and 3 bases for J; bases not matched to a gene: 5. The CDR3 loop reads CSGCGTGTDTQYF. CDR3 sequence (DNA): TGCAGCGGCTGCGGGACAGGGACAGATACGCAGTATTTT.

The chain couples TRBV6-5 to TRBJ1-5, with no clear D. The V and J ends lost 4 bases and 0 bases respectively, with 10 bases between them. CDR1 is MNHEY and CDR2 is SVGAGI in the germline V gene. This CDR3 contains 15 residues. The CDR3 region has the DNA TGTGCCAGCAGTTCGCTAAGGTTTAGCAATCAGCCCCAGCATTTT. Its translation: CASSSLRFSNQPQHF.

This clonotype was counted between two and nine times. The chain links TRBV15 to TRBJ2-4; D is unclear. Trimming took off 0 bases at V and 2 bases at J, with 8 bases between the two ends. The CDR3 spans 15 residues. Germline V CDR1 and CDR2: LNHNV, YYDKDF (reference sequence). The CDR3 DNA sequence: TGTGCCACCAGCAGAGATGGTGTTACCAAAAACATTCAGTACTTC. This encodes CATSRDGVTKNIQYF.

This chain uses TRBV6-2 or TRBV6-3 with TRBJ1-2; possible D gene TRBD1, 6 bases. CDR1 is MNHEY and CDR2 is SVGEGT in the germline V gene. The CDR3 length is 15 residues. The V end lost 4 bases, the J end lost 4 bases, and 16 bases lay between the germline ends. The CDR3 spells CASSSGGADTYGYTF. CDR3 DNA: TGTGCCAGCAGTTCTGGGGGCGCGGATACCTATGGCTACACCTTC.

This clonotype has a single count. The chain is built from TRBV6-5 and TRBJ2-5, with TRBD1 matching over 8 bases. V was pared by 11 bases and J by 6 bases, with 5 bases of the junction left unmatched. The CDR3 sequence is 11 residues long. CDR1 MNHEY and CDR2 SVGAGI come from the germline V gene. CDR3 residues: CAHGQGKTQYF. CDR3 nucleotides: TGTGCCCATGGACAGGGAAAGACCCAGTACTTC.

This clonotype was observed a handful of times. This chain joins TRBV12-3 or TRBV12-4 and TRBJ2-3; D is possibly TRBD2 (6 bases). The length of the CDR3 is 15 residues. V lost 2 bases to trimming and J lost 0 bases, with 9 bases between them. The CDR3 region has the DNA TGTGCCAGCAGTTTAATAGCGGCTAGCACAGATACGCAGTATTTT. This encodes CASSLIAASTDTQYF.

The rearrangement joins TRBV5-6 to TRBJ2-1; 7 bases are shared with TRBD1. Germline CDR1 and CDR2: SGHDT and YYEEEE. This CDR3 comprises 14 residues. J gave up 5 bases and V 4 bases, and 6 bases lay outside the gene matches. CDR3 protein: CASSLRGNHNEQFF. In DNA, the CDR3 is TGTGCCAGCAGCCTCAGGGGGAACCACAATGAGCAGTTCTTC.

The CDR3 sequence: CASRGGTSSPYEQYF. Written as DNA, the CDR3 is TGTGCCAGCAGGGGGGGCACCTCGAGCCCCTACGAGCAGTACTTC. This chain connects TRBV27 to TRBJ2-7; D tentatively reads TRBD1 or TRBD2 (6 bases each). The germline V and J ends were trimmed by 6 bases and 2 bases, with 17 bases remaining between them. The V gene's germline CDR1 is MNHEY and CDR2 SMNVEV (reference sequence). The CDR3 runs to 15 residues.

The chain is built from TRBV6-1 and TRBJ2-2; 12 positions agree with TRBD2. The CDR3 extends over 17 amino acids. CDR1 and CDR2 (germline): MNHNS, SASEGT. The J segment lost 8 bases and the V segment lost 7 bases, leaving 14 bases of the junction unmatched. The CDR3 DNA follows: TGTGCCAGCACCACAACCTTACTAGCGGGAGGCGTTGGGGAGCTGTTTTTT. The encoded protein is CASTTTLLAGGVGELFF.

The genes are TRBV20-1 and TRBJ1-2; TRBD1 might be the D (6 bases). This CDR3 has 18 amino acids. V was pared by 3 bases and J by 5 bases, with 28 bases between. Germline values: CDR1 DFQATT, CDR2 SNEGSKA (reference sequence). In nucleotides, the CDR3 is TGCAGTGCTAGCTTCAGACAGGTTTCGGCGGGCTATATTTATGGCTACACCTTC. This sequence encodes CSASFRQVSAGYIYGYTF.

The V and J genes are TRBV28 and TRBJ2-1; 8 bases are shared with TRBD1. Germline-derived CDR1 and CDR2 are MDHEN and SYDVKM. CDR3 length: 19 amino acids. After removal of 8 bases from V and 0 bases from J, the junction contained 18 bases not matched to a gene. The CDR3 here is CASHTRGRVTSSSYNEQFF. The CDR3 nucleotides are TGTGCCAGCCATACCAGGGGGCGAGTGACTTCAAGCTCCTACAATGAGCAGTTCTTC.

The rearrangement links TRBV7-9 to TRBJ2-2; D is possibly TRBD2 (5 bases). The germline CDR1 and CDR2 sequences are SEHNR and FQNEAQ (reference sequence). The CDR3 consists of 13 residues. Trimming removed 4 bases from V and 7 bases from J, with 10 bases in between. CDR3 loop: CASSYDRGGELFF. Here the CDR3 DNA reads TGTGCCAGCAGCTATGACCGGGGCGGGGAGCTGTTTTTT.

This chain joins TRBV25-1 and TRBJ2-1, with 10 bases identical to TRBD2. V shed 7 bases and J 5 bases; nucleotides not matched to a gene: 8. Germline CDR1 MGHDK, CDR2 SYGVNS. The CDR3 loop spans 15 amino acids. For the CDR3, the DNA is TGTGCCAGCACCTCCCTAGCGGGAGCGGACAATGAGCAGTTCTTC. Encoded protein: CASTSLAGADNEQFF.

This sequence joins TRBV6-2 or TRBV6-3 and TRBJ2-7; TRBD1 matches 7 bases. With 2 bases clipped from V and 3 bases from J, the junction kept 10 bases outside the gene matches. The CDR3 loop spans 16 amino acids. Germline CDR1 is MNHEY and CDR2 is SVGEGT. The CDR3 DNA sequence: TGTGCCAGCAGTTACCAACAGGGGCGGATTAGCTACGAGCAGTACTTC. Protein: CASSYQQGRISYEQYF.

This clonotype was detected only a few times. J is TRBJ2-1 and V is TRBV18; D gene ambiguous. CDR1 is KGHSH, CDR2 LQKENI, per germline. The CDR3 consists of 13 residues. V lost 0 bases to trimming and J lost 6 bases, with 6 bases between them. The CDR3 here is CASSPPVGNEQFF. The CDR3 bases are TGTGCCAGCTCACCACCGGTGGGCAATGAGCAGTTCTTC.

V usage is TRBV20-1 and J usage is TRBJ2-6; perhaps TRBD1 as D (6 bases). The V gene's germline CDR1 is DFQATT and CDR2 SNEGSKA (reference sequence). The V end was cut by 6 bases, the J end by 5 bases, with 20 bases between. The CDR3 spans 16 residues. The chain's CDR3 is CSAADSSSLRANVLTF. As DNA, the CDR3 is TGCAGTGCCGCGGACAGCTCTAGTCTTCGGGCCAACGTCCTGACTTTC.

J is TRBJ1-3 and V is TRBV20-1; D ambiguous. V was shortened by 1 base and J by 0 bases, with 10 bases between the two germline ends. Germline V CDR1 and CDR2: DFQATT, SNEGSKA (reference sequence). The CDR3 is 15 amino acids. The CDR3 sequence: CSARVSPSSGNTIYF. CDR3 in DNA: TGCAGTGCTAGAGTTTCGCCTAGCTCTGGAAACACCATATATTTT.

This clonotype was detected a few times. The rearrangement uses TRBV20-1 and TRBJ1-1; D might be TRBD1 (5 bases). This CDR3 contains 16 residues. Trimming stripped 0 bases from V and 5 bases from J, with 19 bases between. The germline V gene encodes CDR1 DFQATT and CDR2 SNEGSKA (reference sequence). The CDR3 is CSARDPARGTGTEAFF. The CDR3, as DNA: TGCAGTGCTAGAGATCCCGCGCGGGGGACGGGGACTGAAGCTTTCTTT.

This clonotype was recorded a few times. The chain uses TRBV29-1 and TRBJ2-5; 10 positions agree with TRBD1. This CDR3 contains 13 residues. From germline, CDR1 is SQVTM and CDR2 ANQGSEA. V gave up 7 bases and J gave up 4 bases; unmatched junction bases: 6. CDR3 sequence: CSDLDRGGETQYF. In nucleotides, the CDR3 is TGCAGCGACTTGGACAGGGGGGGAGAGACCCAGTACTTC. Looking up the rest from reference TRBV29-1 and TRBJ2-5 gives the full variable domain: SAVISQKPSRDICQRGTSLTIQCQVDSQVTMMFWYRQQPGQSLTLIATANQGSEATYESGFVIDKFPISRPNLTFSTLTVSNMSPEDSSIYLCSDLDRGGETQYFGPGTRLLVL.